This note documents a single T cell receptor beta chain sequence. The data originate from a study of blood T cell repertoires in COVID-19. As for the study in general: The samples span acute and convalescent COVID-19 from the United States, Italy and Spain.

Per the original data handling: Amplification with reference gene primers provided the estimates of nucleated cell counts. Here immunoSEQ multiplex PCR was the method, and the copy in TCRdb shows in-frame clones only, minus some. For V, J and clone size, that table is used; D and trimming come from the DNA. This sample carries 250,000 to 350,000 clones, almost 90% of them seen once, and the ten largest clones take 2.9%. The receptor's source is a young woman with COVID-19, enrolled during active disease. Sample: peripheral blood.

The CDR3 sequence is CASSRGGMNTEAFF. DNA of the CDR3: TGTGCCAGCAGCCGCGGAGGGATGAACACTGAAGCTTTCTTT. The chain is built from TRBV7-9 and TRBJ1-1, with D unclear. Germline V lookup: CDR1 SEHNR, CDR2 FQNEAQ (reference sequence). CDR3 length equals 14 residues. V lost 5 bases and J 0 bases, leaving 10 bases between the germline ends.